The rows below give T cell receptor beta chains drawn from one sample of a study of blood T cell repertoires in COVID-19. The repertoire was sequenced with immunoSEQ multiplex PCR; TCRdb's copy has only in-frame clones and lacks some. The table has 130,000 or so clones, 85% to 90% seen once; the top ten hold roughly 18%. Sequenced: peripheral blood. The receptor source for this set is a man aged 45-65 years with active or convalescent COVID-19. Each CDR3 is given with its conserved first and last residue. A D gene is named only where the DNA matches it firmly. Only some rows state a clone size, as once, few, many or a class for expanded clones.

TRBD2	TRBJ2-3	NA	TRBV11-3	CASSSRGSGGSDTQYF	TGTGCCAGCAGCTCCCGGGGTAGCGGGGGATCAGATACGCAGTATTTT
NA	TRBJ2-6	NA	TRBV6-6	CASSSFQGREANVLTF	TGTGCCAGCAGTTCTTTCCAGGGCAGGGAAGCCAACGTCCTGACTTTC
NA	TRBJ2-5	NA	TRBV2	CASKPSATLETQYF	TGTGCCAGCAAGCCTAGCGCAACGTTGGAGACCCAGTACTTC
TRBD1	TRBJ2-7	NA	TRBV2	CASSSGQGSYEQYF	TGTGCCAGCAGCTCGGGACAGGGGAGCTACGAGCAGTACTTC
NA	TRBJ2-3	NA	TRBV19	CASSPWGSGDETDTQYF	TGTGCCAGTAGTCCCTGGGGGTCGGGAGATGAAACAGATACGCAGTATTTT
NA	TRBJ1-3	once	TRBV6-1	CASSEGTGRGNTIYF	TGTGCCAGCAGTGAGGGAACAGGGCGCGGAAACACCATATATTTT
TRBD1	TRBJ2-5	NA	TRBV6-4	CASSDSKGRGRVETQYF	TGTGCCAGCAGTGACTCGAAGGGCAGGGGGCGTGTGGAGACCCAGTACTTC
TRBD1	TRBJ2-7	NA	TRBV11-2	CASSLLQGVYEQYF	TGTGCCAGCAGCTTATTACAGGGGGTGTACGAGCAGTACTTC
NA	TRBJ2-2	NA	TRBV5-1	CASSIQRTNTGELFF	TGCGCCAGCAGCATCCAGAGGACGAACACCGGGGAGCTGTTTTTT
NA	TRBJ1-1	few	TRBV24-1	CATSSGEATEAFF	TGTGCCACCAGCTCAGGGGAAGCCACTGAAGCTTTCTTT
NA	TRBJ2-2	once	TRBV4-2	CASSPALGGSGELFF	TGTGCCAGCAGCCCGGCACTAGGAGGGTCCGGGGAGCTGTTTTTT
TRBD1	TRBJ1-2	NA	TRBV3-1/TRBV3-2	CASSQGIRDSYGYTF	TGTGCCAGCAGCCAAGGTATACGGGACAGCTATGGCTACACCTTC
NA	TRBJ1-5	once	TRBV5-8	CASRPPGGGTAIRSQHF	TGTGCCAGCAGACCCCCCGGGGGGGGAACCGCTATCCGGTCCCAGCATTTT
NA	TRBJ1-6	few	TRBV5-1	CASSLESGGSPLHF	TGCGCCAGCAGCTTGGAATCGGGGGGTTCACCCCTCCACTTT
NA	TRBJ2-2	NA	TRBV30	CAWSALNTGELFF	TGTGCCTGGAGTGCTTTGAACACCGGGGAGCTGTTTTTT
TRBD1	TRBJ2-1	NA	TRBV5-1	CASSLSQGAYNEQFF	TGCGCCAGCAGCTTGTCCCAGGGGGCCTACAATGAGCAGTTCTTC
TRBD2	TRBJ2-7	NA	TRBV3-1/TRBV3-2	CASSHPETSGTYEQYF	TGTGCCAGCAGCCACCCCGAGACTAGCGGGACCTACGAGCAGTACTTC
TRBD1	TRBJ2-7	NA	TRBV19	CASSTGTVNEQYF	TGTGCCAGTAGTACCGGGACAGTGAACGAGCAGTACTTC
TRBD2	TRBJ2-2	NA	TRBV10-3	CAIRSTSGTDTGELFF	TGTGCCATCAGATCGACTAGCGGAACAGACACCGGGGAGCTGTTTTTT
TRBD1	TRBJ2-7	NA	TRBV19	CASSMMGQNTYEQYF	TGTGCCAGTAGTATGATGGGACAGAATACCTACGAGCAGTACTTC
NA	TRBJ2-1	NA	TRBV5-4	CASRGAVLNNEQFF	TGTGCCAGCAGAGGGGCCGTTTTAAACAATGAGCAGTTCTTC
NA	TRBJ1-2	NA	TRBV2	CASCVDSQYYGYTF	TGTGCCAGCTGCGTCGACAGCCAGTACTATGGCTACACCTTC
NA	TRBJ2-7	NA	TRBV30	CAWSPDRDYEQYF	TGTGCCTGGAGCCCGGACAGAGACTACGAGCAGTACTTC
TRBD2	TRBJ2-7	NA	TRBV4-3	CASSLLRESYEQYF	TGCGCCAGCAGTCTACTGCGGGAGTCCTACGAGCAGTACTTC
NA	TRBJ1-2	NA	TRBV5-6	CASSDLREGGYGYTF	TGTGCCAGCAGCGATCTCAGGGAGGGGGGATATGGCTACACCTTC
TRBD1	TRBJ2-7	NA	TRBV4-2	CASSRAGTGGYEQYF	TGTGCCAGCAGCCGAGCCGGGACAGGGGGCTACGAGCAGTACTTC
TRBD2	TRBJ2-7	once	TRBV28	CASSEGLAGIYEQYF	TGTGCCAGCAGTGAAGGACTAGCTGGGATCTACGAGCAGTACTTC
NA	TRBJ2-5	NA	TRBV13	CASSPNRETQYF	TGTGCCAGCAGCCCCAACAGAGAGACCCAGTACTTC
TRBD2	TRBJ2-7	NA	TRBV7-9	CASSLLAGGNGGSYEQYF	TGTGCCAGCAGCTTACTAGCGGGAGGGAATGGGGGCTCTTACGAGCAGTACTTC
NA	TRBJ1-5	NA	TRBV18	CASSSQGGNQPQHF	TGTGCCAGCTCATCGCAGGGTGGCAATCAGCCCCAGCATTTT
NA	TRBJ2-7	NA	TRBV7-6	CASSPPAGTGRSWEQYF	TGTGCCAGCAGCCCTCCCGCGGGGACTGGCCGGAGTTGGGAGCAGTACTTC
TRBD1	TRBJ2-5	NA	TRBV6-5	CASSQDRGRGTQYF	TGTGCCAGCAGTCAGGACAGGGGGCGGGGGACCCAGTACTTC
TRBD1	TRBJ2-7	NA	TRBV10-3	CAISPGTGGYEQYF	TGTGCCATCAGCCCCGGGACAGGGGGCTACGAGCAGTACTTC
NA	TRBJ1-2	NA	TRBV28	CASSPIRHGTNYGYTF	TGTGCCAGCAGTCCTATCCGGCACGGGACTAACTATGGCTACACCTTC
NA	TRBJ2-3	once	TRBV5-1	CASSLEGLTSTDTQYF	TGCGCCAGCAGCTTGGAGGGACTTACTAGCACAGATACGCAGTATTTT
TRBD1	TRBJ1-5	NA	TRBV3-1/TRBV3-2	CASSQGAGTGIQPQHF	TGTGCCAGCAGCCAAGGAGCCGGGACAGGGATTCAGCCCCAGCATTTT
TRBD1	TRBJ2-2	NA	TRBV29-1	CSVDPGGTGELFF	TGCAGCGTTGATCCAGGGGGCACCGGGGAGCTGTTTTTT
TRBD2	TRBJ2-1	NA	TRBV7-9	CASSPSGRFNEQFF	TGTGCCAGCAGCCCTAGCGGGAGGTTCAATGAGCAGTTCTTC
NA	TRBJ1-5	NA	TRBV7-2	CASSQGSNSNQPQHF	TGTGCCAGCAGCCAAGGGAGTAATAGCAATCAGCCCCAGCATTTT
NA	TRBJ2-1	NA	TRBV28	CASSRGNEQFF	TGTGCCAGCAGTAGGGGTAATGAGCAGTTCTTC
TRBD1	TRBJ1-1	once	TRBV5-6	CASSGVGQGLDEAFF	TGTGCCAGCAGTGGGGTAGGACAGGGCTTGGATGAAGCTTTCTTT
TRBD2	TRBJ2-5	few	TRBV18	CASSPPSSGGAKFQETQYF	TGTGCCAGCTCACCACCTTCTAGCGGGGGGGCTAAATTCCAAGAGACCCAGTACTTC
TRBD1	TRBJ2-4	NA	TRBV4-1	CASSQDAQGVAKNIQYF	TGCGCCAGCAGCCAAGACGCACAGGGGGTTGCCAAAAACATTCAGTACTTC
NA	TRBJ2-3	NA	TRBV6-6	CASSKRTAMGDTQYF	TGTGCCAGCAGTAAACGGACTGCCATGGGAGATACGCAGTATTTT
TRBD1	TRBJ1-1	NA	TRBV29-1	CSGRGWDRPEAFF	TGCAGCGGACGTGGGTGGGACAGGCCTGAAGCTTTCTTT
NA	TRBJ2-7	NA	TRBV27	CASSWRSSYEQYF	TGTGCCAGCAGTTGGAGAAGTAGCTACGAGCAGTACTTC
TRBD1	TRBJ1-6	once	TRBV4-1	CASSQEPGQSVSPLHF	TGCGCCAGCAGCCAAGAACCGGGACAGAGTGTTTCACCCCTCCACTTT
TRBD1	TRBJ1-4	few	TRBV6-5	CASSYRDRNEKLFF	TGTGCCAGCAGTTACCGGGACAGAAATGAAAAACTGTTTTTT
NA	TRBJ2-3	NA	TRBV19	CASSATLTALTDTQYF	TGTGCCAGTAGCGCTACCCTGACTGCACTTACAGATACGCAGTATTTT
NA	TRBJ1-5	NA	TRBV28	CATSRGAGNQPQHF	TGTGCCACTTCCCGGGGGGCTGGTAATCAGCCCCAGCATTTT
NA	TRBJ2-1	once	TRBV5-4	CASSLRGGPSSSYNEQFF	TGTGCCAGCAGCTTAAGAGGAGGGCCGTCCAGCTCCTACAATGAGCAGTTCTTC
NA	TRBJ2-5	NA	TRBV6-2/TRBV6-3	CASSYTTGTQLAQYF	TGTGCCAGCAGTTACACAACCGGGACACAACTCGCCCAGTACTTC
TRBD2	TRBJ2-1	NA	TRBV2	CASSEDGIGLAEYNEQFF	TGTGCCAGCAGTGAAGATGGAATCGGACTAGCGGAGTACAATGAGCAGTTCTTC
TRBD1	TRBJ2-1	NA	TRBV7-2	CASSLGPGGGSYNEQFF	TGTGCCAGCAGCTTAGGCCCAGGGGGTGGCTCCTACAATGAGCAGTTCTTC
NA	TRBJ2-2	NA	TRBV19	CASRGTYASSETGELFF	TGTGCCAGTAGGGGGACTTATGCTAGTTCTGAAACCGGGGAGCTGTTTTTT